This T cell receptor (beta chain) was captured in a study of blood T cells in healthy people across ages. The authors ran a second PCR of 7 to 11 cycles using a sample-barcoded 5' primer and a J-beta primer mix. TCRdb re-called the 5' RACE reads through MiXCR, storing one row per CDR3 protein. The data hold 550,000 to 750,000 distinct CDR3 sequences, with approximately 21% observed a single time. Source material: blood. The clonotype comes from a man between 65 and 85 years old in good health.

The chain's CDR3 is CSARVASGHIPNEQFF. Here the CDR3 DNA reads TGCAGTGCTAGAGTAGCTAGCGGACACATCCCCAATGAGCAGTTCTTC. V and J are TRBV20-1 and TRBJ2-1; 7 bases align to TRBD2. From germline, CDR1 is DFQATT and CDR2 SNEGSKA (reference sequence). V lost 1 base to trimming and J lost 6 bases; unmatched junction nucleotides: 12. The CDR3 is 16 residues long.